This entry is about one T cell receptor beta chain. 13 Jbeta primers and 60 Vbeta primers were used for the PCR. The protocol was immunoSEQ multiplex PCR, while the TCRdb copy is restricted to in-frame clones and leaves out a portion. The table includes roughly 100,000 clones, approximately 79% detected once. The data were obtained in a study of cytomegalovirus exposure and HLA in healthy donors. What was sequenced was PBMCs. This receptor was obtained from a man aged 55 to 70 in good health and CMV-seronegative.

This CDR3 reads CASSQDPPGAGELFF. CDR3 bases: TGCGCCAGCAGCCAAGACCCCCCAGGGGCCGGGGAGCTGTTTTTT. The chain links TRBV4-3 to TRBJ2-2; TRBD1 is a possible D gene (6 bases). Germline CDR1 and CDR2: LGHNA and YSLEER. With 0 bases removed from V and 6 bases from J, the gap between germline ends came to 11 bases. This CDR3 has 15 amino acids.